The 20 T cell receptor beta chains given below trace back to one sample, sequenced in a study of cytomegalovirus exposure and HLA in healthy donors (dated by TCRdb to 2016 to 2017). The library was generated by the immunoSEQ multiplex PCR assay. For the multiplex PCR, a mixture combining 60 forward primers for TCR Vbeta segments and 13 reverse primers for TCR Jbeta segments was used. As stored in TCRdb, this immuneACCESS dataset retains in-frame rearrangements with V and J assigned. A fraction of the clones does not appear; measured against another copy, unresolved V genes explain less than half of the discrepancy, and the remainder lacks a known reason. This specimen's table enumerates 60,000 to 75,000 clones. Roughly 3.8% of the sample is taken by the ten largest. What was sequenced was PBMCs. The receptors derive from a female donor in good health and CMV-seropositive.

The chain recombines TRBV5-1 with TRBJ2-3, with D perhaps matching TRBD2 (6 bases). Germline CDR1 reads SGHRS; CDR2 reads YFSETQ. Trimming cost V 4 bases and J 4 bases, with 16 bases left between them. The CDR3 runs to 15 residues. The CDR3 here is CASSLGTPVADTQYF. DNA of the CDR3: TGCGCCAGCAGCCTAGGGACTCCCGTAGCAGATACGCAGTATTTT.

The V gene is TRBV15, the J gene TRBJ1-1, with 8 nucleotides matching TRBD1. Germline V lookup: CDR1 LNHNV, CDR2 YYDKDF (reference sequence). The V segment lost 1 base and the J segment 0 bases; nucleotides outside the gene matches: 1. The CDR3 sequence is 15 residues long. CDR3 sequence: CATSRGTGLNTEAFF. CDR3 DNA sequence: TGTGCCACCAGCAGAGGGACAGGGTTGAACACTGAAGCTTTCTTT.

The J gene is TRBJ1-5, the V gene TRBV15; D not resolved. The CDR3 totals 23 residues. The V and J ends lost 0 bases and 4 bases respectively, with 34 bases between them. Germline values: CDR1 LNHNV, CDR2 YYDKDF (reference sequence). The CDR3 sequence: CATSREPDRYRTHRAFRNQPQHF. The CDR3 region has the DNA TGTGCCACCAGCAGAGAACCCGATCGTTACCGCACACACAGAGCCTTCCGGAATCAGCCCCAGCATTTT.

This chain joins TRBV5-8 and TRBJ2-7; a weak D match, TRBD2 (6 bases). The CDR3 consists of 14 residues. V was shortened by 0 bases and J by 2 bases, with 9 bases between the two germline ends. Looked up from germline, CDR1 is SGHTS and CDR2 is YDEGEE. As DNA, the CDR3 is TGTGCCAGCAGCTTGGGGCGGGGCCCCTACGAGCAGTACTTC. It translates to CASSLGRGPYEQYF.

The chain recombines TRBV2 with TRBJ1-2; possibly TRBD1 for D (5 bases). V shed 8 bases and J shed 4 bases, with 17 bases lying between them. Looked up from germline, CDR1 is SNHLY and CDR2 is FYNNEI. This CDR3 region has 14 residues. The DNA for the CDR3 is TGTGCCAGCCGACAGTGGAGTGAACGCTATGGCTACACCTTC. It yields the protein CASRQWSERYGYTF.

This chain uses TRBV9 with TRBJ2-2; the D gene is possibly TRBD1 (5 bases). The CDR3 covers 15 residues. V lost 2 bases and J lost 1, with 9 bases in between. Germline V lookup: CDR1 SGDLS, CDR2 YYNGEE. The CDR3 reads CASSVQTGNTGELFF. As DNA, the CDR3 is TGTGCCAGCAGCGTTCAAACAGGGAACACCGGGGAGCTGTTTTTT.

This sequence joins TRBV5-1 and TRBJ2-5; the match to TRBD1 covers 8 bases. The ends lost 3 bases at V and 1 base at J; junction bases unmatched: 5. From germline, CDR1 is SGHRS and CDR2 YFSETQ. The CDR3 consists of 15 residues. CDR3 sequence: CASSSDREAQETQYF. CDR3 nucleotide sequence: TGCGCCAGCAGCTCGGACAGGGAGGCCCAAGAGACCCAGTACTTC.

The J gene is TRBJ2-2, the V gene TRBV29-1; 7 positions agree with TRBD2. Trimming cost V 5 bases and J 1 base; bases outside gene matches: 4. From germline, CDR1 is SQVTM and CDR2 ANQGSEA. The CDR3 is 14 amino acids. Here the CDR3 reads CSVRDYQNTGELFF. CDR3 sequence (DNA): TGCAGCGTTAGGGACTACCAGAACACCGGGGAGCTGTTTTTT.

The J gene is TRBJ2-7, the V gene TRBV5-1; weak D call: TRBD1 (5 bases). Looked up from germline, CDR1 is SGHRS and CDR2 is YFSETQ. CDR3 size: 11 residues. V was cut by 0 bases and J by 7 bases, with 5 bases left in between. The CDR3 coding sequence is TGCGCCAGCAGCTTGGAGGGGGAGCAGTACTTC. Protein: CASSLEGEQYF.

The chain combines TRBV18 with TRBJ1-3, with D hard to call. Trimming took off 3 bases at V and 0 bases at J, with 15 bases between the two ends. The CDR3 sequence is 17 residues long. CDR1 is KGHSH, CDR2 LQKENI, per germline. The CDR3 protein is CASSPTGGSSSGNTIYF. The CDR3, as DNA: TGTGCCAGCTCACCCACCGGAGGGAGCTCCTCTGGAAACACCATATATTTT.

As regards this clone: Other DNA sequences from this sample encode an identical CDR3 as well. The chain employs TRBV5-1 and TRBJ1-2; D uncertain. Germline loops: CDR1 SGHRS, CDR2 YFSETQ. The CDR3 has 14 residues. Between the trimmed V and J ends, which lost 0 bases and 2 bases, there was a span of 8 bases. As DNA, the CDR3 is TGCGCCAGCAGCTTGGCCCCGGGAAACTATGGCTACACCTTC. It is translated as CASSLAPGNYGYTF.

The rearrangement uses TRBV5-1 and TRBJ1-4; D might be TRBD1 (6 bases). Germline V gene data show CDR1 as SGHRS and CDR2 as YFSETQ. V dropped 4 bases and J dropped 7 bases, with 14 bases sitting between them. This CDR3 is 14 amino acids long. DNA for the CDR3: TGCGCCAGCAGCCTCGGGGAACAGGGTGAAAAACTGTTTTTT. Residues: CASSLGEQGEKLFF.

The rearrangement joins TRBV7-9 to TRBJ1-5, with D possibly TRBD1 on 5 matching bases. Germline V gives CDR1 SEHNR, CDR2 FQNEAQ (reference sequence). The CDR3 spans 14 residues. V was pared by 0 bases and J by 4 bases, with 7 bases between. The CDR3 nucleotides read TGTGCCAGCAGCTTAGCTTCAGGGAATCAGCCCCAGCATTTT. This sequence encodes CASSLASGNQPQHF.

V gene TRBV18 combines with J gene TRBJ2-1, with 8 bases that match TRBD1. The CDR3 is 14 residues long. J was trimmed by 5 bases and V by 3 bases; bases with no gene match: 3. CDR1 is KGHSH and CDR2 is LQKENI in the germline V gene. CDR3 sequence: CASSPGQADNEQFF. CDR3 DNA: TGTGCCAGCTCACCGGGACAGGCCGACAATGAGCAGTTCTTC.

This sequence joins TRBV6-6 and TRBJ1-1; D call uncertain. Trimming removed 2 bases from V and 1 base from J, with 11 bases in between. The length of the CDR3 is 15 residues. Per the germline V gene, CDR1 is MNHNY and CDR2 is SVGAGI (reference sequence). The CDR3 spells CASSYVAGWNTEAFF. CDR3 nucleotides: TGTGCCAGCAGTTACGTCGCCGGGTGGAACACTGAAGCTTTCTTT.

The V gene is TRBV15, the J gene TRBJ2-5; 8 positions agree with TRBD1. CDR1 and CDR2 from the germline V gene are LNHNV and YYDKDF (reference sequence). V was clipped by 1 base and J by 5 bases; unmatched bases: 12. The CDR3 loop spans 17 amino acids. CDR3 coding DNA: TGTGCCACCAGCAGAGGGTGGGCAGGGGGCATCGGGGAGACCCAGTACTTC. Protein sequence: CATSRGWAGGIGETQYF.

This sequence joins TRBV18 and TRBJ2-7, with 7 bases that match TRBD1. Germline CDR1 reads KGHSH; CDR2 reads LQKENI. The CDR3 is 14 amino acids. After removal of 4 bases from V and 2 bases from J, the junction contained 5 bases not matched to a gene. The CDR3 nucleotides read TGTGCCAGCTCACTTAACAGGGGAGCCTACGAGCAGTACTTC. Its translation: CASSLNRGAYEQYF.

The chain joins TRBV6-5 to TRBJ2-7; 7 nucleotides agree with TRBD1. The CDR3 consists of 14 residues. Per the germline V gene, CDR1 is MNHEY and CDR2 is SVGAGI. V gave up 4 bases and J gave up 2 bases; unmatched junction bases: 5. The CDR3 nucleotides are TGTGCCAGCAGTTCAGACAGGGTCCCCTACGAGCAGTACTTC. It yields the protein CASSSDRVPYEQYF.

The chain couples TRBV7-6 to TRBJ2-3; the match to TRBD2 covers 8 bases. From germline, CDR1 is SGHVS and CDR2 FNYEAQ. The CDR3 length is 15 residues. V dropped 4 bases and J dropped 7; count of bases not matched to a gene: 10. The CDR3 is CASSSELVAGYTQYF. The CDR3 coding sequence is TGTGCCAGCAGCTCAGAACTAGTAGCGGGATATACGCAGTATTTT. The full variable domain, with the rest looked up from reference TRBV7-6 and TRBJ2-3, is GAGVSQSPRYKVTKRGQDVALRCDPISGHVSLYWYRQALGQGPEFLTYFNYEAQQDKSGLPNDRFSAERPEGSISTLTIQRTEQRDSAMYRCASSSELVAGYTQYFGPGTRLTVL.

This chain uses TRBV7-9 with TRBJ1-1, with TRBD1 as a possible D gene (6 bases). V was shortened by 5 bases and J by 13 bases, with 17 bases between the two germline ends. The CDR3 runs 12 residues. Germline V gene data show CDR1 as SEHNR and CDR2 as FQNEAQ (reference sequence). CDR3 coding DNA: TGTGCCAGCAGCCTCGGGACATTCCAAGATTTCTTT. The encoded protein is CASSLGTFQDFF.